These 20 T cell receptor beta chains originate from one sample sequenced in a study of blood T cell repertoires in COVID-19. Measured with immunoSEQ multiplex PCR; TCRdb has only the in-frame clones, and not every one. The sample contains about 370,000 clones, approximately 90% of which appear only once. Sequences were obtained from PBMCs or T cells enriched from blood (not recorded which). The source is a woman aged 40 to 50 who had been exposed to COVID-19.

This chain connects TRBV27 to TRBJ2-2; 8 bases agree with TRBD1. V shed 6 bases, J shed 2 bases, and the junction held 5 bases outside the gene matches. The CDR3 spans 15 residues. Per the germline V gene, CDR1 is MNHEY and CDR2 is SMNVEV (reference sequence). This CDR3 is CASRPGTGNTGELFF. In nucleotides, the CDR3 is TGTGCCAGCAGACCCGGGACAGGAAACACCGGGGAGCTGTTTTTT.

V and J are TRBV3-1 (or the pseudogene TRBV3-2) and TRBJ1-1; D gene ambiguous. This CDR3 is 11 amino acids long. V was cut by 4 bases and J by 8 bases, with 8 bases left in between. The germline gives CDR1 LGHDT, CDR2 YNNKEL (reference sequence). The CDR3 DNA follows: TGTGCCAGCAGCCTGGGAGCCGAAGCTTTCTTT. The encoded protein is CASSLGAEAFF.

The chain combines TRBV7-2 with TRBJ1-1; 8 nucleotides line up with TRBD1. J lost 6 bases, V lost 4 bases, and 13 bases had no gene match. Germline-derived CDR1 and CDR2 are SGHTA and FQGNSA. The CDR3 totals 16 residues. CDR3 DNA: TGTGCCAGCAGCTCTGCGTGGGCAGGGGGCCTATCTGAAGCTTTCTTT. It codes for CASSSAWAGGLSEAFF. Based on the CDR3 plus reference TRBV7-2 and TRBJ1-1, the full variable domain is GAGVSQSPSNKVTEKGKDVELRCDPISGHTALYWYRQSLGQGLEFLIYFQGNSAPDKSGLPSDRFSAERTGGSVSTLTIQRTQQEDSAVYLCASSSAWAGGLSEAFFGQGTRLTVV.

The chain couples TRBV28 to TRBJ1-5; no firm D call. Germline CDR1 and CDR2: MDHEN and SYDVKM. Trimming took 6 bases from V and 5 from J, leaving 17 bases between them. This CDR3 spans 15 amino acids. The DNA for the CDR3 is TGTGCCAGCAGCCCCCACACGAGGGATGATCAGCCCCAGCATTTT. Amino acid sequence: CASSPHTRDDQPQHF.

The gene calls are TRBV7-8 and TRBJ1-2; possible D gene TRBD1, 6 bases. In germline, CDR1 is SGHVS, CDR2 FQNEAQ. V lost 5 bases and J 8 bases, leaving 21 bases between the germline ends. This CDR3 has 15 amino acids. In nucleotides, the CDR3 is TGTGCCAGCAGCCCAATTTCCGGGACAAGTGGAGGCTACACCTTC. Protein product: CASSPISGTSGGYTF.

The chain joins TRBV19 to TRBJ1-2; D not certain. Germline loops: CDR1 LNHDA, CDR2 SQIVND (reference sequence). Trimming shortened V by 7 bases and J by 4 bases, and 19 bases separated the two germline ends. This CDR3 is 15 amino acids long. The CDR3, as DNA: TGTGCCAGTAACGCTCTACGAGGCGGAGGCTATGGCTACACCTTC. Translated, it gives CASNALRGGGYGYTF.

The chain employs TRBV4-1 and TRBJ2-3, with 10 bases lining up with TRBD1. V dropped 11 bases and J dropped 3; count of bases not matched to a gene: 5. The CDR3 has 13 amino acids. Per the germline V gene, CDR1 is MGHRA and CDR2 is YSYEKL. The chain's CDR3 is CAGDRGITDTQYF. CDR3 nucleotides: TGCGCCGGGGACAGGGGTATAACAGATACGCAGTATTTT.

This clone was observed once. CDR3 sequence (DNA): TGTGCCTGGAGTGTGGGGCTCACGAACCCCCTTGGCAATCAGCCCCAGCATTTT. This encodes CAWSVGLTNPLGNQPQHF. The chain is built from TRBV30 and TRBJ1-5, with D tentatively TRBD1 (5 bases). This CDR3 spans 18 amino acids. Germline V gives CDR1 GTSNPN, CDR2 SVGIG (reference sequence). The V gene lost 0 bases and the J gene lost 2 bases, with 20 bases spanning the gap.

The chain recombines TRBV5-1 with TRBJ1-2, with 8 bases matching TRBD1. Germline V gene data show CDR1 as SGHRS and CDR2 as YFSETQ. V shed 4 bases, J shed 8 bases, and the junction held 13 bases outside the gene matches. The CDR3 consists of 15 residues. The CDR3 DNA follows: TGCGCCAGCAGCCTGCGACAGGGACAGGTGGGCGGCTACACCTTC. Protein: CASSLRQGQVGGYTF.

This clone appeared once. This chain joins TRBV15 and TRBJ1-2; D ambiguous. From germline, CDR1 is LNHNV and CDR2 YYDKDF (reference sequence). The CDR3 sequence is 18 residues long. Trimming pared 1 base from V and 5 bases from J, leaving 23 bases between. The CDR3 protein is CATSRARSGSTSRYGYTF. Written as DNA, the CDR3 is TGTGCCACCAGCAGAGCAAGGTCCGGGTCTACCAGTAGGTATGGCTACACCTTC.

This chain uses TRBV6-6 with TRBJ1-1, with TRBD1 identical over 9 bases. The V gene's germline CDR1 is MNHNY and CDR2 SVGAGI (reference sequence). Germline trimming cut 9 bases from V and 1 base from J; bases unmatched to any gene: 9. This CDR3 is 15 amino acids long. The CDR3 loop reads CASSTGGKGNTEAFF. In nucleotides, the CDR3 is TGTGCCAGTTCGACAGGGGGAAAGGGGAACACTGAAGCTTTCTTT.

The chain links TRBV25-1 to TRBJ2-5; 7 positions match TRBD1. From germline, CDR1 is MGHDK and CDR2 SYGVNS. The CDR3 covers 14 residues. V was pared by 2 bases and J by 5 bases, with 5 bases of the junction left unmatched. CDR3 in amino acids: CASSEPGQRETQYF. In nucleotides, the CDR3 is TGTGCCAGCAGTGAACCGGGACAGCGGGAGACCCAGTACTTC.

The CDR3 DNA follows: TGTGCCAGCAGCGTAGCTCTGGGGGGCCGGGCCGGAGGACTAGCGGACCAAGAGACCCAGTACTTC. Residues: CASSVALGGRAGGLADQETQYF. The rearrangement links TRBV9 to TRBJ2-5; TRBD2 aligns across 10 bases. Germline CDR1 SGDLS, CDR2 YYNGEE. V was clipped by 0 bases and J by 0 bases; unmatched bases: 20. The CDR3 runs to 22 residues.

This chain joins TRBV12-5 and TRBJ2-7; D unclear. The germline V and J ends were trimmed by 5 bases and 6 bases, with 8 bases remaining between them. CDR3 length: 11 amino acids. Germline values: CDR1 LGHNT, CDR2 FRNRAP. The CDR3 DNA follows: TGTGCTAGTGGTAGCAACGGCGAGCAGTACTTC. It yields the protein CASGSNGEQYF.

The chain has TRBV27 and TRBJ2-3; D not resolved. The CDR3 totals 15 residues. Germline V gene data show CDR1 as MNHEY and CDR2 as SMNVEV (reference sequence). The ends were cut back, 5 bases at V and 1 base at J, with 13 bases in the middle. The CDR3 nucleotides are TGTGCCAGCAGTCCGACTTGGGTCCGCACAGATACGCAGTATTTT. It translates to CASSPTWVRTDTQYF.

The V and J genes are TRBV19 and TRBJ1-3; tentatively, D is TRBD1 (5 bases). CDR3 length: 14 residues. Trimming pared 4 bases from V and 2 bases from J, leaving 9 bases between. Germline V CDR1 and CDR2: LNHDA, SQIVND (reference sequence). CDR3 DNA: TGTGCCAGTAGTACCGCGGGGGCTGGAAACACCATATATTTT. Its translation: CASSTAGAGNTIYF.

This clone was seen a single time. DNA of the CDR3: TGCGCCAGCAGCCAAGATGAAGGACAGGGATATGGCTACACCTTC. This gives the protein CASSQDEGQGYGYTF. The genes are TRBV4-3 and TRBJ1-2; 8 bases map to TRBD1. V lost 0 bases and J lost 5; bases outside the gene matches: 5. This CDR3 comprises 15 residues. Germline CDR1 is LGHNA and CDR2 is YSLEER.

The chain is built from TRBV11-1 and TRBJ1-2; 7 bases fit TRBD1. The junction had 5 bases not matched to a gene; V was cut back by 2 bases and J by 5 bases. CDR1 is SGHAT and CDR2 is FQDESV in the germline V gene (reference sequence). This CDR3 contains 14 residues. CDR3 region: CASSLKGAHYGYTF. CDR3 nucleotide sequence: TGTGCCAGCAGCTTAAAGGGGGCGCATTATGGCTACACCTTC.

The rearrangement uses TRBV4-1 and TRBJ2-7; D might be TRBD2 (6 bases). The germline gives CDR1 MGHRA, CDR2 YSYEKL. Trimming cost V 0 bases and J 1 base, with 13 bases left between them. This CDR3 has 16 residues. The CDR3 nucleotides read TGCGCCAGCAGCCAAGATGGGCGGGATTTATCCTACGAGCAGTACTTC. Encoded protein: CASSQDGRDLSYEQYF.

The chain employs TRBV10-3 and TRBJ2-7; TRBD1 is a possible D gene (5 bases). The germline V gene encodes CDR1 ENHRY and CDR2 SYGVKD. CDR3 length equals 13 residues. Trimming took 4 bases from V and 6 from J, leaving 13 bases between them. The CDR3 DNA reads TGTGCCATCAGTGTAGACAGAATCCTCGAGCAGTACTTC. It yields the protein CAISVDRILEQYF.